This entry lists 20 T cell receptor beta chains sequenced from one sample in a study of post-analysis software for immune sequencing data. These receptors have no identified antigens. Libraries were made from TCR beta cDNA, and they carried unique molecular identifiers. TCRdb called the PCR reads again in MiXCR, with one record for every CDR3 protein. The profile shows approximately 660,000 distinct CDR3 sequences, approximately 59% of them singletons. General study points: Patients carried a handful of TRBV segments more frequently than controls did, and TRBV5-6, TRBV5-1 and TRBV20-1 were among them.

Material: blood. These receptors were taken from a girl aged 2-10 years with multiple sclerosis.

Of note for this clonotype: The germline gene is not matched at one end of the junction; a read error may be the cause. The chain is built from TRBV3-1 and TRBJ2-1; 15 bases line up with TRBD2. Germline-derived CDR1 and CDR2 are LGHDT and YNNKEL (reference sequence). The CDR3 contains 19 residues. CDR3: CASSPRTSGGVKSYNERFF. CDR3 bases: TGTGCCAGCAGTCCCCGGACTAGCGGGGGGGTTAAGTCCTACAATGAGCGGTTCTTC.

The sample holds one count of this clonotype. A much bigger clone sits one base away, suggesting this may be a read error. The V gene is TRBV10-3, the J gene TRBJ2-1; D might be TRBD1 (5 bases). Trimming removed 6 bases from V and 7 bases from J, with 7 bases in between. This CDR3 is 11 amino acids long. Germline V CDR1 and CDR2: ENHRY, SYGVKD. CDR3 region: CAIRQVNEQFF. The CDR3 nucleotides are TGTGCCATCAGACAGGTGAATGAGCAGTTCTTC.

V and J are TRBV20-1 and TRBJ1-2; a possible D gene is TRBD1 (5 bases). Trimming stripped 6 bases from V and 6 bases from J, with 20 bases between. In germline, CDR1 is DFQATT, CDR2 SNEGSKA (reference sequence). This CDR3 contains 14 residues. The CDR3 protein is CSANPPGVPHGYTF. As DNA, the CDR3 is TGCAGTGCCAATCCTCCGGGGGTCCCCCATGGCTACACCTTC.

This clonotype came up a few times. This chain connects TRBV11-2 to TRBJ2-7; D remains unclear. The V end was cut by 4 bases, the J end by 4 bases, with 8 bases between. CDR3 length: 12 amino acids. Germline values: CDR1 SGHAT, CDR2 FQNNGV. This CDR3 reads CASSSAGYEQYF. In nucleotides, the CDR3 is TGTGCCAGCAGCTCCGCCGGTTACGAGCAGTACTTC.

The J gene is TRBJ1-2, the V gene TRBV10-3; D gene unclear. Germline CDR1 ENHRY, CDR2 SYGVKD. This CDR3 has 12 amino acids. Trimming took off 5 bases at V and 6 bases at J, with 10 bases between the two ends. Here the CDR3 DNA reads TGTGCCATCAGTCGAGACGGGGATGGCTACACCTTC. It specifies CAISRDGDGYTF.

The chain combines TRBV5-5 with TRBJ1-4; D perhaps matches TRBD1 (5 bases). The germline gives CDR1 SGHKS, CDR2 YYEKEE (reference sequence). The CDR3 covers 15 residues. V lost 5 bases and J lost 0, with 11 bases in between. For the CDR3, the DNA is TGTGCCAGCAGGTGGGGCGTTGCAACTAATGAAAAACTGTTTTTT. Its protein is CASRWGVATNEKLFF.

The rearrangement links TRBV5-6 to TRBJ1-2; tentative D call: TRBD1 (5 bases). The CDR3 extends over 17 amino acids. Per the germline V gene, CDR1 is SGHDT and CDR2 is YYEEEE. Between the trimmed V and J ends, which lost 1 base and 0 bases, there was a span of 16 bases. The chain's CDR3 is CASSLTGTVSTNYGYTF. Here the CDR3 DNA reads TGTGCCAGCAGCTTGACCGGGACGGTCTCTACTAACTATGGCTACACCTTC.

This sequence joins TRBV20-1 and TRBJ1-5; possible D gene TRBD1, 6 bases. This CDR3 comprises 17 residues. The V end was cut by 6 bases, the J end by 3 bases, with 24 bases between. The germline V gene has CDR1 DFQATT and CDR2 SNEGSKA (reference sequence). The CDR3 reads CSARRGFGGHANQPQHF. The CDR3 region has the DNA TGCAGTGCCAGGCGGGGTTTTGGGGGGCACGCCAATCAGCCCCAGCATTTT.

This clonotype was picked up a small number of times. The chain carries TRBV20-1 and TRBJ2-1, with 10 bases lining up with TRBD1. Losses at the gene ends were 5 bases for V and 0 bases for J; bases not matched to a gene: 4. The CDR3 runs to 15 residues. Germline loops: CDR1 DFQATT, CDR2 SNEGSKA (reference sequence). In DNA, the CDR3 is TGCAGTGCTCGGACAGGGGGGAACTCCTACAATGAGCAGTTCTTC. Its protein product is CSARTGGNSYNEQFF.

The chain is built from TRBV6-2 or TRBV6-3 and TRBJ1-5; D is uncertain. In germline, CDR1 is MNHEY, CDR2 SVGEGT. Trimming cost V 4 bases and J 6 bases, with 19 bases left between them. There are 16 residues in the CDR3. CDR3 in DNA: TGTGCCAGCAGTTCCCGACCTGGCAGATTGGGTCAGCCCCAGCATTTT. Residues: CASSSRPGRLGQPQHF.

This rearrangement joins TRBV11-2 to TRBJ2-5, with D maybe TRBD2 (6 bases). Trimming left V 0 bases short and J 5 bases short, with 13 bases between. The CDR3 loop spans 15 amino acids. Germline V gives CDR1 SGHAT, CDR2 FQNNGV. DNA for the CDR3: TGTGCCAGCAGCTTAGAGGGCGGGGTGGGGGAGACCCAGTACTTC. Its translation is CASSLEGGVGETQYF.

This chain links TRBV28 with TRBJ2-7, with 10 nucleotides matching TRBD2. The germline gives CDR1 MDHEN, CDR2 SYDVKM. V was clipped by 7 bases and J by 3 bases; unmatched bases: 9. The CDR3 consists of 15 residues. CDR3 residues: CASTLRTSGNYEQYF. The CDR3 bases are TGTGCCAGCACCCTCCGGACTAGCGGTAACTACGAGCAGTACTTC.

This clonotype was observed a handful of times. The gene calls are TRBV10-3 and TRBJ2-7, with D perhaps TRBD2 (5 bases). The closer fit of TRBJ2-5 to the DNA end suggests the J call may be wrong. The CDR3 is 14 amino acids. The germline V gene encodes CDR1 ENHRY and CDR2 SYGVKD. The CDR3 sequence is CAITKSASRETQYF. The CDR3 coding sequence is TGTGCCATCACCAAGTCGGCTAGCAGAGAGACCCAGTACTTC.

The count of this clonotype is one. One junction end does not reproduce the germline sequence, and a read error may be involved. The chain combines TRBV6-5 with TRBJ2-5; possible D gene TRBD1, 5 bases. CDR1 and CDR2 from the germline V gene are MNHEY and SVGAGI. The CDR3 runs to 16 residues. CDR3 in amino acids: CASKRWGPGSSETQYF. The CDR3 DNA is TGCGCCAGCAAGAGGTGGGGCCCAGGGTCCAGCGAGACCCAGTACTTC.

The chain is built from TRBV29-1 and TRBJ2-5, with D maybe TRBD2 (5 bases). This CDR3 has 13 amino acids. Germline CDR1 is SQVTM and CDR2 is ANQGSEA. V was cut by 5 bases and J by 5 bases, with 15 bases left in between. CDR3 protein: CSVLSPGGETQYF. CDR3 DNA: TGCAGCGTTCTTTCCCCTGGAGGCGAGACCCAGTACTTC.

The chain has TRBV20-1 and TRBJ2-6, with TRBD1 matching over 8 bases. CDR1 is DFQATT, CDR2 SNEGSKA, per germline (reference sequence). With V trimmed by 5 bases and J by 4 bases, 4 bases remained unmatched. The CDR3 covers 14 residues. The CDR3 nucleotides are TGCAGTGCTTGGGACAGGAAAGGGGCCAACGTCCTGACTTTC. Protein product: CSAWDRKGANVLTF.

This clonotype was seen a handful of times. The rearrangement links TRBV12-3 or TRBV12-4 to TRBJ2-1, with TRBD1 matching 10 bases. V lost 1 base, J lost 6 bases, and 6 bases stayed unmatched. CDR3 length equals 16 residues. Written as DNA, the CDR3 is TGTGCCAGCAGTTTAGGGGGACAGGGGCTGGGCAATGAGCAGTTCTTC. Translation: CASSLGGQGLGNEQFF.

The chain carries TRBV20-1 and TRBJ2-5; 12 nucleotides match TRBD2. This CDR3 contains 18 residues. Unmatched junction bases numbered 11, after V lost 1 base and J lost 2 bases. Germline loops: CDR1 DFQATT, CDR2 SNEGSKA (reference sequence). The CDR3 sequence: CSARAPGILAGGQETQYF. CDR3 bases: TGCAGTGCTAGAGCGCCCGGCATTCTAGCGGGGGGGCAAGAGACCCAGTACTTC.

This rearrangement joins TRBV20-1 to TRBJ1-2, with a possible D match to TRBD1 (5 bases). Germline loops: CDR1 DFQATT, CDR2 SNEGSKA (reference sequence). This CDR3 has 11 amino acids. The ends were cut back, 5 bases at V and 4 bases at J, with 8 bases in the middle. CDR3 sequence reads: CSAAGPYGYTF. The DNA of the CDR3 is TGCAGTGCTGCAGGGCCCTATGGCTACACCTTC.

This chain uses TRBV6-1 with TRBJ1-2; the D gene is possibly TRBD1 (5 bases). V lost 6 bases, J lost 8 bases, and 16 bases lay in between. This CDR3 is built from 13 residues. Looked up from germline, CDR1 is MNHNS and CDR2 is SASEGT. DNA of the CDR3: TGTGCCAGCAGCGTGGACGGGAGGGGCGGCTACACCTTC. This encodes CASSVDGRGGYTF.